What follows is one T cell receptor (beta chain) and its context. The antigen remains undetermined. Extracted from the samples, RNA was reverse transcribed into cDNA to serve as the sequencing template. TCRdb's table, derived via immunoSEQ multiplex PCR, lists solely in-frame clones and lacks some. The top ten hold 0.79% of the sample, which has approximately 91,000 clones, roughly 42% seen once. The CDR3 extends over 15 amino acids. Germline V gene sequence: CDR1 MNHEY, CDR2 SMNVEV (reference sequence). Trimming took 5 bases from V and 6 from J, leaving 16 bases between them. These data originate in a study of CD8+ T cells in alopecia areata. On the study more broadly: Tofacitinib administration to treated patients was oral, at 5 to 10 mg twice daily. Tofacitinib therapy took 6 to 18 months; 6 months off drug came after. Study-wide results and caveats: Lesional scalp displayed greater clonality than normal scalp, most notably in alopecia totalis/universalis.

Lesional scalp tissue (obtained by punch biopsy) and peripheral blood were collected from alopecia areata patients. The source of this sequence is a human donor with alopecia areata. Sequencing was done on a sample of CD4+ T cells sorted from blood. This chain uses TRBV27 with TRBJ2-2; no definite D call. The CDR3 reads CASSPLSRVAGELFF. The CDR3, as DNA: TGTGCCAGCAGTCCCCTATCACGCGTGGCCGGGGAGCTGTTTTTT.